These T cell receptor beta chains were read from a single sample in a study of T cells in Graves' hyperthyroidism and ophthalmopathy. TCRdb reanalysed the multiplex PCR reads using MiXCR and keeps one entry per CDR3 protein. The sample holds hundreds of thousands of distinct CDR3 sequences; less than 25% are singletons and the top ten take around a third. Sequences were obtained from blood. These receptors were collected from a man in his thirties or forties with Graves' ophthalmopathy. CDR3s include the opening cysteine and the closing phenylalanine or tryptophan. The order of the fields is V gene, D gene, J gene, clone size, CDR3 protein, CDR3 DNA. D genes are given only for firm matches. Only some rows state a clone size, as once, few, many or a class for expanded clones.

v_gene: TRBV5-1
d_gene: -
j_gene: TRBJ2-1
abundance: many
CDR3aa: CASSYDRDEQFF
CDR3nt: TGCGCCAGCAGCTACGATCGAGATGAGCAGTTCTTC

v_gene: TRBV27
d_gene: TRBD2
j_gene: TRBJ2-1
abundance: -
CDR3aa: CASSLSSGVRNEQFF
CDR3nt: TGTGCCAGCAGTTTATCTAGCGGGGTTCGGAATGAGCAGTTCTTC

v_gene: TRBV11-2
d_gene: -
j_gene: TRBJ2-2
abundance: few
CDR3aa: CASSLSPENTGELFF
CDR3nt: TGTGCCAGCAGCTTGAGCCCAGAGAACACCGGGGAGCTGTTTTTT

v_gene: TRBV29-1
d_gene: TRBD1
j_gene: TRBJ2-7
abundance: -
CDR3aa: CSVRQGSYEQYF
CDR3nt: TGCAGCGTGAGACAGGGTTCCTACGAGCAGTACTTC

v_gene: TRBV20-1
d_gene: -
j_gene: TRBJ1-1
abundance: -
CDR3aa: CSASGPLVSPTEAFF
CDR3nt: TGCAGTGCTAGCGGGCCACTAGTGAGTCCCACTGAAGCTTTCTTT

v_gene: TRBV7-9
d_gene: -
j_gene: TRBJ2-7
abundance: many
CDR3aa: CASSLAAEYYEQYF
CDR3nt: TGTGCCAGCAGCTTAGCCGCGGAGTACTACGAGCAGTACTTC

v_gene: TRBV12-3/TRBV12-4
d_gene: TRBD2
j_gene: TRBJ2-1
abundance: many
CDR3aa: CASSLELLLAGGSFLNEQFF
CDR3nt: TGTGCCAGCAGTTTAGAGTTGTTGCTAGCGGGAGGATCGTTCCTAAATGAGCAGTTCTTC

v_gene: TRBV13
d_gene: -
j_gene: TRBJ2-7
abundance: -
CDR3aa: CASSFGQREQYF
CDR3nt: TGTGCCAGCAGCTTTGGACAGCGAGAGCAGTACTTC

v_gene: TRBV10-3
d_gene: TRBD1
j_gene: TRBJ2-7
abundance: -
CDR3aa: CAIRGPGTGELEQYF
CDR3nt: TGTGCCATCAGGGGACCCGGGACAGGTGAGCTCGAGCAGTACTTC

v_gene: TRBV10-3
d_gene: -
j_gene: TRBJ1-5
abundance: many
CDR3aa: CAISESETFGQPQHF
CDR3nt: TGTGCCATCAGTGAGTCCGAGACCTTTGGGCAGCCCCAGCATTTT

v_gene: TRBV20-1
d_gene: -
j_gene: TRBJ1-1
abundance: many
CDR3aa: CSVFGRNTEAFF
CDR3nt: TGCAGTGTGTTTGGGCGGAACACTGAAGCTTTCTTT

v_gene: TRBV11-2
d_gene: TRBD2
j_gene: TRBJ2-7
abundance: few
CDR3aa: CASSLRFLGSGRASGEQYF
CDR3nt: TGTGCCAGCAGCTTAAGGTTTTTAGGGAGCGGGAGGGCGAGTGGCGAGCAGTACTTC

v_gene: TRBV29-1
d_gene: TRBD1
j_gene: TRBJ2-7
abundance: few
CDR3aa: CSASTGAGEQYF
CDR3nt: TGCAGCGCGTCGACAGGGGCAGGCGAGCAGTACTTC

v_gene: TRBV6-2/TRBV6-3
d_gene: TRBD1
j_gene: TRBJ1-2
abundance: few
CDR3aa: CASSFTGTGHGYTF
CDR3nt: TGTGCCAGCAGTTTCACCGGGACAGGGCATGGCTACACCTTC

v_gene: TRBV30
d_gene: -
j_gene: TRBJ1-3
abundance: many
CDR3aa: CAWSQGPWGDTIYF
CDR3nt: TGTGCCTGGAGCCAAGGACCGTGGGGAGACACCATATATTTT

v_gene: TRBV5-1
d_gene: -
j_gene: TRBJ1-1
abundance: -
CDR3aa: CASSLFGGYTEAFF
CDR3nt: TGCGCCAGCAGCTTGTTCGGGGGCTATACTGAAGCTTTCTTT

v_gene: TRBV5-1
d_gene: -
j_gene: TRBJ2-3
abundance: -
CDR3aa: CASSSDSRSSTDTQYF
CDR3nt: TGCGCCAGCAGCTCTGACAGTCGTTCTAGCACAGATACGCAGTATTTT

v_gene: TRBV6-6
d_gene: -
j_gene: TRBJ1-1
abundance: -
CDR3aa: CASSYSNRNEAFF
CDR3nt: TGTGCCAGCAGTTACTCGAATAGGAATGAAGCTTTCTTT

v_gene: TRBV18
d_gene: -
j_gene: TRBJ1-3
abundance: -
CDR3aa: CASSYSTPLAGNTIYF
CDR3nt: TGTGCCAGCAGTTACTCAACACCGCTAGCTGGAAACACCATATATTTT

v_gene: TRBV30
d_gene: TRBD2
j_gene: TRBJ2-1
abundance: few
CDR3aa: CAWSEVTSGRNFYNEQFF
CDR3nt: TGTGCCTGGAGTGAGGTGACTAGCGGGAGGAACTTTTACAATGAGCAGTTCTTC

v_gene: TRBV19
d_gene: TRBD1
j_gene: TRBJ2-1
abundance: -
CDR3aa: CASSILGTAAYNEQFF
CDR3nt: TGTGCCAGTAGTATCCTCGGGACAGCTGCCTACAATGAGCAGTTCTTC

v_gene: TRBV9
d_gene: -
j_gene: TRBJ2-1
abundance: few
CDR3aa: CASSAGGLAAYNEQFF
CDR3nt: TGTGCCAGCAGCGCAGGGGGGCTAGCGGCCTACAATGAGCAGTTCTTC

v_gene: TRBV30
d_gene: -
j_gene: TRBJ1-3
abundance: many
CDR3aa: CAWSLGLGNTIYF
CDR3nt: TGTGCCTGGAGCCTTGGTCTTGGAAACACCATATATTTT

v_gene: TRBV9
d_gene: TRBD2
j_gene: TRBJ2-7
abundance: -
CDR3aa: CASSVTASGRDEQYF
CDR3nt: TGTGCCAGCAGCGTAACGGCTAGCGGGAGGGACGAGCAGTACTTC

v_gene: TRBV12-5
d_gene: -
j_gene: TRBJ2-3
abundance: few
CDR3aa: CASGLVRFGFSTDTQYF
CDR3nt: TGTGCTAGTGGTTTGGTACGTTTCGGGTTTAGCACAGATACGCAGTATTTT

v_gene: TRBV10-3
d_gene: -
j_gene: TRBJ2-3
abundance: -
CDR3aa: CAISEESGSTDTQYF
CDR3nt: TGTGCCATCAGTGAGGAGAGCGGGAGCACAGATACGCAGTATTTT

v_gene: TRBV27
d_gene: -
j_gene: TRBJ2-7
abundance: few
CDR3aa: CASSLAPPVYEQYF
CDR3nt: TGTGCCAGCAGTTTAGCCCCGCCGGTCTACGAGCAGTACTTC

v_gene: TRBV28
d_gene: -
j_gene: TRBJ2-1
abundance: many
CDR3aa: CASSLVTGPGYNEQFF
CDR3nt: TGTGCCAGCAGTTTAGTTACGGGACCGGGCTACAATGAGCAGTTCTTC

v_gene: TRBV27
d_gene: -
j_gene: TRBJ1-5
abundance: -
CDR3aa: CASSPTWGGNQPQHF
CDR3nt: TGTGCCAGCAGTCCCACATGGGGTGGCAATCAGCCCCAGCATTTT

v_gene: TRBV7-7
d_gene: TRBD1
j_gene: TRBJ2-1
abundance: -
CDR3aa: CASSPGTGNVGNEQFF
CDR3nt: TGTGCTAGCAGCCCCGGGACAGGGAACGTCGGCAATGAGCAGTTCTTC

v_gene: TRBV5-1
d_gene: -
j_gene: TRBJ1-1
abundance: many
CDR3aa: CASSPELQTEAFF
CDR3nt: TGCGCCAGCAGCCCAGAACTACAAACCGAAGCTTTCTTT

v_gene: TRBV30
d_gene: TRBD1
j_gene: TRBJ1-1
abundance: -
CDR3aa: CAWSEGAVTEAFF
CDR3nt: TGTGCCTGGAGTGAGGGGGCCGTCACTGAAGCTTTCTTT

v_gene: TRBV2
d_gene: -
j_gene: TRBJ1-4
abundance: few
CDR3aa: CASSRTEFNEKLFF
CDR3nt: TGTGCCAGCAGCCGGACGGAATTTAATGAAAAACTGTTTTTT